The entry below describes one T cell receptor beta chain. The sort gate was single viable CD3+CD4+CD8-CD45RO+ cells for memory CD4+ T cells. Profiled with immunoSEQ multiplex PCR; TCRdb holds only in-frame clones, not every one. In the table there are about 27,000 clones, roughly three quarters of which are singletons. The CDR3 consists of 15 residues. Germline values: CDR1 KGHSH, CDR2 LQKENI. Trimming left V 3 bases short and J 0 bases short, with 9 bases between. This entry comes from a study of memory CD4+ T cells and cytomegalovirus serostatus. Sequencing was carried out using memory CD4+ T cells from blood. The V gene is TRBV18, the J gene TRBJ1-5; D ambiguous. This clonotype was sampled from an adult in good health and CMV-seronegative. DNA of the CDR3: TGTGCCAGCTCACCTGCAAGTTCTAGCAATCAGCCCCAGCATTTT. Protein sequence: CASSPASSSNQPQHF. The full variable domain, in which reference TRBV18 and TRBJ1-5 provide the parts outside the CDR3, is NAGVMQNPRHLVRRRGQEARLRCSPMKGHSHVYWYRQLPEEGLKFMVYLQKENIIDESGMPKERFSAEFPKEGPSILRIQQVVRGDSAAYFCASSPASSSNQPQHFGDGTRLSIL.